These 8 T cell receptor beta chains were all obtained from the same sample, sequenced in a study of tumor and adjacent non-tumor tissue in lung cancer. A modified ARM-PCR protocol with three rounds of nested PCR amplified TCRbeta. TCRdb recomputed calls from the multiplex PCR reads with MiXCR, one row per CDR3 protein. The repertoire has about 200,000 distinct CDR3 sequences, 60% to 75% of them found once; the top ten carry 25%. This sample's RNA came from whole unsorted tissue. The sequenced material came from lung tumor tissue. The source of these receptors is a man in his 60s with non-small cell lung cancer.

A remark on this clonotype: The germline gene is not matched at one end of the junction; a read error may be the cause. The genes are TRBV11-2 and TRBJ2-5; 8 bases agree with TRBD2. Germline lookup yields CDR1 SGHAT and CDR2 FQNNGV. The CDR3 spans 15 residues. As DNA, the CDR3 is TGTGACAGCAGTCTTCGTCGGGGGGGCCTTGAGACCCAGTACTTC. Encoded protein: CDSSLRRGGLETQYF.

In regard to this clonotype: Since a much larger clone is just one base distant, this may be a read error. This sequence joins TRBV6-6 and TRBJ1-1; tentatively, D is TRBD1 (5 bases). Germline V lookup: CDR1 MNHNY, CDR2 SVGAGI (reference sequence). This CDR3 is built from 13 residues. CDR3 sequence (DNA): TGTGACAGCAGTATCGGACGGGAGGGGAAAGCTTTCTTT. Its translation: CDSSIGREGKAFF.

Concerning this clonotype itself: Germline and junction disagree at one end, which may indicate a read error. V and J are TRBV6-2 or TRBV6-3 and TRBJ2-5; D is perhaps TRBD1 (6 bases). This CDR3 spans 14 amino acids. Germline V lookup: CDR1 MNHEY, CDR2 SVGEGT. Here the CDR3 DNA reads TGTGCCGGCAGTTGCCAGGGGTACCAAGAGACCCAGTACTTC. Residues: CAGSCQGYQETQYF.

Only a few counts were recorded for this clonotype. The chain uses TRBV7-9 and TRBJ2-5; 8 bases agree with TRBD1. J lost 2 bases, V lost 5 bases, and 7 bases had no gene match. The CDR3 totals 15 residues. Germline V gives CDR1 SEHNR, CDR2 FQNEAQ (reference sequence). CDR3 in DNA: TGTGCCAGCAGCCTTCAGGGGGCGCCTCAAGAGACCCAGTACTTC. Amino acid sequence: CASSLQGAPQETQYF.

This clonotype appeared many times. This chain links TRBV4-2 with TRBJ1-1; D is uncertain. The CDR3 totals 17 residues. Germline assignment: CDR1 LGHNA and CDR2 YNFKEQ. The ends were cut back, 0 bases at V and 1 base at J, with 15 bases in the middle. DNA of the CDR3: TGTGCCAGCAGCCAAGAGGCCTGGGAAGGACGGAACACTGAAGCTTTCTTT. It is translated as CASSQEAWEGRNTEAFF.

This clonotype came up a few times. This chain links TRBV11-3 with TRBJ2-7; 7 nucleotides agree with TRBD1. Germline assignment: CDR1 SGHNT and CDR2 YENEEA. The CDR3 covers 14 residues. The ends lost 10 bases at V and 2 bases at J; junction bases unmatched: 11. The CDR3 spells CAISLGGFAYEQYF. Here the CDR3 DNA reads TGTGCCATTAGCTTAGGGGGCTTTGCCTACGAGCAGTACTTC.

Regarding this clonotype: This sequence may be a read error, since a much larger clone differs from it by one base. The V call is TRBV20-1, the J call TRBJ2-7; D is undetermined. Per the germline V gene, CDR1 is DFQATT and CDR2 is SNEGSKA (reference sequence). CDR3 length: 14 residues. The CDR3 here is CSVRDMTGQIEQYF. As DNA, the CDR3 is TGCAGTGTTAGAGATATGACGGGCCAGATCGAGCAGTACTTC.

The rearrangement joins TRBV29-1 to TRBJ2-3; D not resolved. Between the trimmed V and J ends, which lost 6 bases and 2 bases, there was a span of 18 bases. Germline assignment: CDR1 SQVTM and CDR2 ANQGSEA. The CDR3 totals 15 residues. CDR3 sequence (DNA): TGCAGCGTCCAGCCCCAGTGCCTAGACACAGATACGCAGTATTTT. Its protein product is CSVQPQCLDTDTQYF.